The entry that follows covers one T cell receptor (beta chain) sequence. Its matching antigen is unknown. The data originate from a study of T cell repertoires in cytomegalovirus infection. Study as a whole: It was the public TCR beta signatures that indicated both CMV infection and matching HLA type.

Findings and caveats of the study: The study identified carriers of CMV plus the relevant HLA from cumulative public TCR beta family frequency.

TCRdb reprocessed the reads with MiXCR, giving one entry per CDR3 protein. The sample holds hundreds of thousands of distinct CDR3 sequences, 20% to 25% seen once. J gave up 5 bases and V 4 bases, and 8 bases lay outside the gene matches. The germline CDR1 and CDR2 sequences are MNHNY and SVGAGI (reference sequence). This CDR3 comprises 14 residues. The sequencing sample was made of CD8+ T cells from PBMCs. The chain links TRBV6-6 to TRBJ2-7; TRBD1 matches at 7 bases. The TCR comes from a human donor in good health (CMV status not recorded). Some clones in this sample may be carry-over from other donors' samples. The CDR3 sequence: CASSLLVTGNEQYV. The CDR3 DNA sequence: TGTGCCAGCAGTTTACTGGTGACAGGGAACGAGCAGTACGTC.